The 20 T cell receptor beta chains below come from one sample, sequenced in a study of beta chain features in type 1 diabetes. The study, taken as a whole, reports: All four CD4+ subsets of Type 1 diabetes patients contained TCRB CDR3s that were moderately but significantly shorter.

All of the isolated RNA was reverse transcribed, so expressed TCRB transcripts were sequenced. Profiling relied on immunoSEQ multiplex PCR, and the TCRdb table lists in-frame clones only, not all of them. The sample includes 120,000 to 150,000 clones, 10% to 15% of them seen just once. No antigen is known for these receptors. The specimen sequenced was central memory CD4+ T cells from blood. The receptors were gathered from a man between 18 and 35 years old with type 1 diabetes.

In DNA form, the CDR3 reads TGTGCCAGCAGTGATCTGGAGAATGAAAAACTGTTTTTT. It codes for CASSDLENEKLFF. J is TRBJ1-4 and V is TRBV6-6; D call uncertain. Germline-derived CDR1 and CDR2 are MNHNY and SVGAGI (reference sequence). The CDR3 loop spans 13 amino acids. With 5 bases removed from V and 5 bases from J, the gap between germline ends came to 9 bases.

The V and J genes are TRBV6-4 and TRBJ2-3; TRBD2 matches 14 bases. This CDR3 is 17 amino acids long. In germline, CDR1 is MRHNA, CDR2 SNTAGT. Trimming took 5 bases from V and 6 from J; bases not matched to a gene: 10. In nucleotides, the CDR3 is TGTGCCAGCAGTATTTCCCCGACTAGCGGGGGGGCGGATACGCAGTATTTT. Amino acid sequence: CASSISPTSGGADTQYF.

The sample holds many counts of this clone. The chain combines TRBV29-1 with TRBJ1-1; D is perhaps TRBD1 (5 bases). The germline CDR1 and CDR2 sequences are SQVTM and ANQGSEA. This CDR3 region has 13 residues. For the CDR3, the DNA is TGCAGTATTATGGGACCGAGAAACACTGAAGCTTTCTTT. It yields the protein CSIMGPRNTEAFF.

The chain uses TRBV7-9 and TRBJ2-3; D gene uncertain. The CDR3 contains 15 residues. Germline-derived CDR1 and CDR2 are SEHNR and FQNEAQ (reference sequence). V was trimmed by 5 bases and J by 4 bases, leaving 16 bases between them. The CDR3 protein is CASSLRQTQADTQYF. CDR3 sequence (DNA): TGTGCCAGCAGCCTCCGGCAAACCCAAGCAGATACGCAGTATTTT.

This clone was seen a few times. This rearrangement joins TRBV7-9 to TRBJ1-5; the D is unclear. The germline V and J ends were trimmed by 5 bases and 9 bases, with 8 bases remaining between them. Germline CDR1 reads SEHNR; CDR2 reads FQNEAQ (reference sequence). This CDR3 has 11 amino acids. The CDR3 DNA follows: TGTGCCAGCAGCACTTCGGGGCCCCAGCATTTT. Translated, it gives CASSTSGPQHF.

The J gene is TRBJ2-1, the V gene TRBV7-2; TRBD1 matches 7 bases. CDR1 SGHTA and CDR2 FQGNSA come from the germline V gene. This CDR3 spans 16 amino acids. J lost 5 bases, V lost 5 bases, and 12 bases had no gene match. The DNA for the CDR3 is TGTGCCAGCAGCCCCCATCCAGGGACAGCTAACAATGAGCAGTTCTTC. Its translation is CASSPHPGTANNEQFF.

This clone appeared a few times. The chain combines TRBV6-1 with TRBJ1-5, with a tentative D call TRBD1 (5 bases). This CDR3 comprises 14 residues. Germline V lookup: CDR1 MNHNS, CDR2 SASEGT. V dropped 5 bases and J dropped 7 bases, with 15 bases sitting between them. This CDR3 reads CASSPRNPGQPQHF. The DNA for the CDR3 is TGTGCCAGCAGTCCTCGGAATCCAGGGCAGCCCCAGCATTTT.

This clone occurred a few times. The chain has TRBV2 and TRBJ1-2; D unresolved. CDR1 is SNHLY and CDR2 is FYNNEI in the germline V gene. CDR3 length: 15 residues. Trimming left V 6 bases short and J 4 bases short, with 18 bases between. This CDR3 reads CASRASWEPGYGYTF. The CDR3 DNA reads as TGTGCCAGCAGAGCCTCCTGGGAGCCCGGCTATGGCTACACCTTC.

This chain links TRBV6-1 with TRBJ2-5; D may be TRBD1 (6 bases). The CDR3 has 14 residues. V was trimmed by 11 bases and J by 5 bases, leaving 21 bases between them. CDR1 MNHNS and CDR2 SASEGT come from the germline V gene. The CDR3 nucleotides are TGTGCCGGGTTCGGGGCAGGGGAAGGGGAGACCCAGTACTTC. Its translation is CAGFGAGEGETQYF.

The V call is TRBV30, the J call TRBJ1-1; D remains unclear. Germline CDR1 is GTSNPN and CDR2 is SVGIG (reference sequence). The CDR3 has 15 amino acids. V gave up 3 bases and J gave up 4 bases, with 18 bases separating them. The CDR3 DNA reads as TGTGCCTGGAGCCCTTACTCGGGCAGAACCACTGAAGCTTTCTTT. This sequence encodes CAWSPYSGRTTEAFF.

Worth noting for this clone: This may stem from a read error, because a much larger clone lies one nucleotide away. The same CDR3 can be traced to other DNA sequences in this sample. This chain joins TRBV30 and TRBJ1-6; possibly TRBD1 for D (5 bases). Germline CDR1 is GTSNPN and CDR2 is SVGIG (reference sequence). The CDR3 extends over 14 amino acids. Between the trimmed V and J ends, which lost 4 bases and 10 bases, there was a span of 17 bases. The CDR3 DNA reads TGTGCCTGGAAAATCGGGCCAGGGCACTCACCCCTCCACTTT. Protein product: CAWKIGPGHSPLHF.

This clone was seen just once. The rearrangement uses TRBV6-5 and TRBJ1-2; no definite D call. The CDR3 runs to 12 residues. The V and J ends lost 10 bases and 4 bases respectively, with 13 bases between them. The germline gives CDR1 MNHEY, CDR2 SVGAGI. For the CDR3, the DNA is TGTGCCACCACTGATGAAGGCTATGGCTACACCTTC. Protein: CATTDEGYGYTF.

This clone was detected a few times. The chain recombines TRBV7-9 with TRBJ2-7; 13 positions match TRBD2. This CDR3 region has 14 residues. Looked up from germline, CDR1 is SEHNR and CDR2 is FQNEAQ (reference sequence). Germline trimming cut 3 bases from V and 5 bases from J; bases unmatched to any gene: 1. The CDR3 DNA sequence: TGTGCCAGCAGCTTCGGGACTAGCGGGGACGAGCAGTACTTC. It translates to CASSFGTSGDEQYF. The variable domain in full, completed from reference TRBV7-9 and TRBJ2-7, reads DTGVSQNPRHKITKRGQNVTFRCDPISEHNRLYWYRQTLGQGPEFLTYFQNEAQLEKSRLLSDRFSAERPKGSFSTLEIQRTEQGDSAMYLCASSFGTSGDEQYFGPGTRLTVT.

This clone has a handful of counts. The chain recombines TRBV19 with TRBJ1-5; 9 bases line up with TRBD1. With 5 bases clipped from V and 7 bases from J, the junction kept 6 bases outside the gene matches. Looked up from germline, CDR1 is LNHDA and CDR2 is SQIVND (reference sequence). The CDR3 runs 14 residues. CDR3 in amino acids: CASSSTGGVQPQHF. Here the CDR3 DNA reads TGTGCCAGTAGTTCGACAGGGGGAGTACAGCCCCAGCATTTT. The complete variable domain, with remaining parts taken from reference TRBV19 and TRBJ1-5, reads DGGITQSPKYLFRKEGQNVTLSCEQNLNHDAMYWYRQDPGQGLRLIYYSQIVNDFQKGDIAEGYSVSREKKESFPLTVTSAQKNPTAFYLCASSSTGGVQPQHFGDGTRLSIL.

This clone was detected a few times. The CDR3 DNA follows: TGCGCCAGCAGCTTGGCGGACTCTCTCGGCGAGCAGTACTTC. Its translation is CASSLADSLGEQYF. This chain joins TRBV5-1 and TRBJ2-7; D is possibly TRBD2 (5 bases). The CDR3 consists of 14 residues. The V and J ends lost 0 bases and 6 bases respectively, with 13 bases between them. Germline-derived CDR1 and CDR2 are SGHRS and YFSETQ. Based on the CDR3 plus reference TRBV5-1 and TRBJ2-7, the full variable domain is KAGVTQTPRYLIKTRGQQVTLSCSPISGHRSVSWYQQTPGQGLQFLFEYFSETQRNKGNFPGRFSGRQFSNSRSEMNVSTLELGDSALYLCASSLADSLGEQYFGPGTRLTVT.

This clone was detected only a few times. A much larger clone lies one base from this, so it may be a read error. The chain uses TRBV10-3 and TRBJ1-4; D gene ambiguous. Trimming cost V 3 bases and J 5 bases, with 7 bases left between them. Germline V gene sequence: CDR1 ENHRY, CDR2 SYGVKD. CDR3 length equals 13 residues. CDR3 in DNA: TGTGCCATCAGTGACAGCCTCAATGAAAAACTGTTTTTT. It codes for CAISDSLNEKLFF.

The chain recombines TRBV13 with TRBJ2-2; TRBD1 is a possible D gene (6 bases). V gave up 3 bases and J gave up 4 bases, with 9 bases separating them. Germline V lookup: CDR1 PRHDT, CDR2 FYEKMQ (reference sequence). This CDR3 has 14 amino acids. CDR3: CASSFKQGTGELFF. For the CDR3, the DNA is TGTGCCAGCAGCTTTAAACAGGGCACCGGGGAGCTGTTTTTT.

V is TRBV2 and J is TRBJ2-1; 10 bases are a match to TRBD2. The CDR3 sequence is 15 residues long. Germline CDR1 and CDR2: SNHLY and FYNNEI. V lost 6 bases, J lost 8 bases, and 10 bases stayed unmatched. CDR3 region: CASRERGGPIDEQFF. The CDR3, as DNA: TGTGCCAGCAGGGAGCGGGGGGGCCCGATCGATGAGCAGTTCTTC.

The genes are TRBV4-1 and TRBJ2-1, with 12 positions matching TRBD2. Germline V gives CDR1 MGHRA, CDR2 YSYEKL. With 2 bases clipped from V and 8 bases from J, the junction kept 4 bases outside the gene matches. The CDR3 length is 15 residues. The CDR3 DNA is TGCGCCAGCAGCCAACTAGCGGGGGGGCCCCATGAGCAGTTCTTC. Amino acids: CASSQLAGGPHEQFF.

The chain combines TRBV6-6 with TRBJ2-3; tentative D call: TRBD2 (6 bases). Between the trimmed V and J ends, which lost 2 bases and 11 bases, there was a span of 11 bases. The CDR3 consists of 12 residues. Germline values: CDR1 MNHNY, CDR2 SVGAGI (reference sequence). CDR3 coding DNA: TGTGCCAGCAGTTACGTGGAGGGAGGGCAGTATTTT. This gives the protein CASSYVEGGQYF.